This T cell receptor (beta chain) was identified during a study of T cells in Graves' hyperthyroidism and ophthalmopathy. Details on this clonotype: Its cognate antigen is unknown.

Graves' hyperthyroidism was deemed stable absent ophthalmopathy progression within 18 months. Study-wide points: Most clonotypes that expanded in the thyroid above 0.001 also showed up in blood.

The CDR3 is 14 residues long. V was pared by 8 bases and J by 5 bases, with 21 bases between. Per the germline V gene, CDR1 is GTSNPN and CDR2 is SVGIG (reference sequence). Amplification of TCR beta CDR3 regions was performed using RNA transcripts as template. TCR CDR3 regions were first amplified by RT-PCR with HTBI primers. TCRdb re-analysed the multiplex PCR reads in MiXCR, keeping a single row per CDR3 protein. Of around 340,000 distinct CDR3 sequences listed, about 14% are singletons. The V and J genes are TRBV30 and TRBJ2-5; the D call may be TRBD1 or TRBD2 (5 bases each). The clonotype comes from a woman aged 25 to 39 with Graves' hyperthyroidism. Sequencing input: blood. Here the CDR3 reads CARSKGTTGETQYF. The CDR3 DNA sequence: TGTGCCCGATCCAAGGGGACCACTGGCGAGACCCAGTACTTC.